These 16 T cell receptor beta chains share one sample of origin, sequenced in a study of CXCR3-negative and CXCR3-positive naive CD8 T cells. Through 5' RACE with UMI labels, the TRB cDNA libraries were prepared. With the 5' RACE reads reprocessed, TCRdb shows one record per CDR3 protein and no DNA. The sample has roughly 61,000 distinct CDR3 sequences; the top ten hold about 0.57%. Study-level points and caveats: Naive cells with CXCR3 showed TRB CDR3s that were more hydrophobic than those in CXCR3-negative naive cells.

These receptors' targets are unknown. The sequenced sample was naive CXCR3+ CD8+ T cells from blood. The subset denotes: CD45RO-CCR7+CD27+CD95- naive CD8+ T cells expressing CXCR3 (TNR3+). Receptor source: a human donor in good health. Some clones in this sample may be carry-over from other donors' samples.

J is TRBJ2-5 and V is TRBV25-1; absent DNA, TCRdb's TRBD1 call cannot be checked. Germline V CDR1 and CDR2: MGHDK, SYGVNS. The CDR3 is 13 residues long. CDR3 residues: CASSERAPETQYF.

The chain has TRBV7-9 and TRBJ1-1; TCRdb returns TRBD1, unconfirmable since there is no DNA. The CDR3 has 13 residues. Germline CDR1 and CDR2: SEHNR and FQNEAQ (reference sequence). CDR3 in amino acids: CASSPPADTEAFF.

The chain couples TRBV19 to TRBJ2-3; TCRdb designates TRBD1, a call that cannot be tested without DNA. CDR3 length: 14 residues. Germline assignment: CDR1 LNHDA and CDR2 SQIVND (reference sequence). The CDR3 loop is CASSRVGATDTQYF.

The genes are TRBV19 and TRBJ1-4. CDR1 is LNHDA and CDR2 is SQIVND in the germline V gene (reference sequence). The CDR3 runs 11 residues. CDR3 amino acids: CASIFGEKLFF.

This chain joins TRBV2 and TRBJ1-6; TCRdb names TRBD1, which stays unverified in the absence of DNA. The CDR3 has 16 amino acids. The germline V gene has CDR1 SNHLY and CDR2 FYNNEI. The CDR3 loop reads CASSVLVGAPGRTLHF. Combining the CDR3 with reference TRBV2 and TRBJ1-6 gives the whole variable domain EPEVTQTPSHQVTQMGQEVILRCVPISNHLYFYWYRQILGQKVEFLVSFYNNEISEKSEIFDDQFSVERPDGSNFTLKIRSTKLEDSAMYFCASSVLVGAPGRTLHFGNGTRLTVT.

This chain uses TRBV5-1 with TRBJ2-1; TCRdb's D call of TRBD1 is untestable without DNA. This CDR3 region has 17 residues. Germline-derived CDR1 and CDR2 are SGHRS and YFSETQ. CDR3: CASSENRGYDAYNEQFF.

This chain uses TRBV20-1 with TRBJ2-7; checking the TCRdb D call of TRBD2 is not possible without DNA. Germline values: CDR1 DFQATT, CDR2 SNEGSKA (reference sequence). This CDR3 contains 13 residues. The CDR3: CSARRGGSREQYF.

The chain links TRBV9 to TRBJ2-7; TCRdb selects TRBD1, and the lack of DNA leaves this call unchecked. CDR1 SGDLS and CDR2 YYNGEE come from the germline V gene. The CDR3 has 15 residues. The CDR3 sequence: CASSVGGQGSYEQYF.

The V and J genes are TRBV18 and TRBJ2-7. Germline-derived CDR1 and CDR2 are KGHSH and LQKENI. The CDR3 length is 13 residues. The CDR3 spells CASSPGSSYEQYF.

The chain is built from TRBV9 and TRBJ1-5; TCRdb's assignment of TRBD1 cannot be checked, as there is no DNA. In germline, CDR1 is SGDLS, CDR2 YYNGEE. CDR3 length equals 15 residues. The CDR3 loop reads CASSVGGGTLQPQHF.

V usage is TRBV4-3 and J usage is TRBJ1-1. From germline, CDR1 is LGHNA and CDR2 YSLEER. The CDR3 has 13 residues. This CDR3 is CASSQERTEEAFF.

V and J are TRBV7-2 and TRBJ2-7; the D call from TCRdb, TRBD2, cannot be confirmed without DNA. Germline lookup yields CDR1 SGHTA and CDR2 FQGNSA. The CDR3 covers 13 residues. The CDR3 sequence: CASTDVAGNEQYF.

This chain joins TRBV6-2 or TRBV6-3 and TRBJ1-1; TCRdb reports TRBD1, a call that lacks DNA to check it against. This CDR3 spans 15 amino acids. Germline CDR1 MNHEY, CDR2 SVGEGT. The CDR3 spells CASSLAPTGRSEAFF.

This CDR3 is CASSLGGTRETQYF. The chain carries TRBV7-9 and TRBJ2-5; TCRdb picks TRBD1, but there is no DNA to check that call. Germline CDR1 and CDR2: SEHNR and FQNEAQ (reference sequence). The CDR3 has 14 residues.

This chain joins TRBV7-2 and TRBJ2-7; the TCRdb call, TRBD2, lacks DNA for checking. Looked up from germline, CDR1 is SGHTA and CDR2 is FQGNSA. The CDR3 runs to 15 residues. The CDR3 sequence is CASSFSAGGLDEQYF.

CDR3: CASSVIPGLWDTDTQYF. The chain carries TRBV23-1 and TRBJ2-3; without DNA, the TCRdb call of TRBD2 cannot be checked. TRBV23-1 is annotated as an ORF whose role is uncertain. This CDR3 contains 17 residues.